This record looks at one TCR beta chain sequence and its context. This clone's antigen is unknown. Nothing much larger sits one base from this clone, and base qualities are not available. The record originates from a study of shared clonotypes between healthy human individuals (dated by TCRdb to the early 2020s). Context from the whole study: A couple of women and a few men aged 18 to 49 years were included in the cohort. For each donor, CD4 naive and CD4 memory were each given three plates, CD8 naive was given two plates, and CD8 memory was given one plate. To estimate repertoire size and how much clonotypes are shared between individuals, the study performed deep sequencing of blood TCR repertoires from about five healthy adults. Libraries were prepared and TCR repertoires were sequenced by different laboratories using diverse techniques, in order to increase sequencing depth and limit assay-specific biases. Between about 0.94 and 8.9 billion PBMCs per donor were obtained by leukapheresis. The full study reports these points: Clonotypes shared by all four sorted-subset donors showed higher generation probabilities than non-shared clonotypes. Naive subsets generally had larger estimated clonotype richness than memory subsets. Only blood was sampled, and tissue TCR repertoires likely differ from those in blood. Sharing across four donors was observed for around 5% of naive CD4, under 4% of naive CD8, around 2.5% of memory CD4, and roughly 0.4% of memory CD8 clonotypes. Even with the large sequencing depth, rarefaction of the sorted-subset datasets indicated that sequencing was incomplete. The small number of donors limited the genetic and exposure-history diversity represented. Based on pairwise subsampling, the degree of clonotype sharing among donors was expected to be affected by sequencing depth.

There are 15 amino acids in the CDR3, from cysteine to phenylalanine inclusive. Just CDR3 DNA is preserved here, 45 bases in frame from base 1. Trimming takes 2 bases from V and 2 bases from J, and the germline ends sit 11 bases apart. The germline V gene sets CDR1 to WSHSY and CDR2 to SAAADI. TCR CDR3 regions were amplified from genomic DNA by multiplex PCR using the deep immunoSEQ assay. Genomic DNA extracted from each cell subset was distributed evenly over all wells of several immunoSEQ 96-well plates, and each plate served as one replicate. For sorted subsets, each replicate PCR was loaded with approximately 0.2 ug genomic DNA, equivalent to 30,000 or so T cell genomes. The purified libraries were quantified using a Qubit 3.0 fluorometer, sized with a Bioanalyzer 2100, and then quantified again using the KAPA Library Quantification kit. Each immunoSEQ 96-well plate was sequenced on its own single-read 150-cycle Illumina NextSeq 550 flow cell. The authors' analysis ran thus. Because the immunoSEQ output held only junctional sequences and lacked quality scores, the filtering could not match the filtering applied to full-length reads. Sequences were annotated with PyIR, a Python wrapper for IgBLAST v1.9, using IMGT germline references to assign V/J genes and CDR3. Reads with weak V/J assignments (E-value above 1e-6), missing CDR3, stop codons, out-of-frame junctions, or ambiguous translated residues were removed. V3J clonotypes were defined by identical inferred V gene, J gene, and CDR3 amino acid sequence. The percentage overlap between two repertoires was calculated by dividing the number of shared unique clonotypes by the size of the smaller repertoire. Repertoire richness was assessed with RTK rarefaction, the Chao1 estimator, and Recon v2.1 estimates of unobserved clonotypes. For all TCRbeta clonotypes obtained by the gDNA method from four donors, generation probabilities were computed with OLGA. TCRdb retrieved this table from immuneACCESS and kept in-frame rearrangements only. Not all clones are present; in checked studies, unresolved V genes account for under half, and no reason is known for the remainder. The D gene and trimming were derived from the DNA, and the V and J assignments and clone size from that table. The sample table lists 2 million to 2.5 million clones, almost 96% of them with a count of one. The ten largest clones capture over 0.1% of the sample.

The donors were healthy, HIV-negative adults with no recently reported acute infections or vaccinations. Only Caucasian adults living in Nashville, Tennessee, USA were represented among the donors. CD4+ T cells were enriched through magnetic negative selection, after which naive cells were positively selected on CD45RA and the remaining negative fraction served as the memory subset. Blood was collected by leukapheresis, and PBMCs were isolated by Ficoll-Histopaque density gradient centrifugation and then cryopreserved in liquid nitrogen vapor phase. Analytical flow cytometry was used to check the purity and quantity of every magnetically sorted T cell population. From each sorted fraction, genomic DNA was isolated and quantified by UV absorbance on a Nanodrop 2000c.

The chain is assembled from TRBV10-2 and TRBJ2-3, with a weak D call of TRBD1 (6 bases match). The sequencing input was naive CD4+ T cells sorted from blood. The sample's cell subset or site label, decoded: CD45RA+ positively selected. This TCR came from a young man in good health. The CDR3 reads CASSEQGSDTDTQYF. The DNA sequence reads TGCGCCAGCAGTGAGCAGGGGTCCGACACAGATACGCAGTATTTT.